This TCR beta chain is from a study of shared clonotypes between healthy human individuals. Study in general: Per donor, CD8 memory used one plate, CD8 naive used two, CD4 memory used three and CD4 naive used three.

Deep-level settings were used for running the assay. Sequencing was performed with immunoSEQ multiplex PCR; in TCRdb, only in-frame clones are kept and a portion is missing. In the table there are approximately 980,000 clones, approximately 80% of which are singletons. The trim removed 2 bases at V and 5 bases at J, leaving 6 bases unmatched. Germline CDR1 reads MNHNS; CDR2 reads SASEGT. The CDR3 sequence is 15 residues long. Worth noting for this clone: Its antigen is currently unknown.

Notes on the study in general: The sampled material consisted only of blood, and tissue repertoires are likely to differ. Estimated richness values were generally larger in naive subsets than in memory subsets.

The sample comprised memory CD4+ T cells sorted from blood. As for subset: CD45RA-negative fraction. The clonotype originates from a man younger than 35 in good health. V gene TRBV6-1 combines with J gene TRBJ2-1; 7 bases agree with TRBD2. CDR3 protein: CASSESGAPNNEQFF. CDR3 nucleotides: TGTGCCAGCAGTGAAAGCGGGGCCCCCAACAATGAGCAGTTCTTC.